This TCR beta chain was captured by sequencing in a study of blood T cell repertoires in COVID-19. Study at large: The United States, Italy and Spain supplied acute and convalescent COVID-19 samples. The cDNA or gDNA used as material had been derived from T cells, B-cell-depleted T cells, or PBMCs.

In the original processing: For nucleated cells, counts were estimated from reference gene primer amplification. Produced via immunoSEQ multiplex PCR; TCRdb's table is partial and in-frame only. D and trimming were read from the DNA, whereas the V and J calls and clone size are those reported in that table. Of around 460,000 clones listed, roughly 90% are singletons. Trimming stripped 0 bases from V and 4 bases from J, with 7 bases between. The V gene's germline CDR1 is SGHVT and CDR2 SQSDAQ. The CDR3 runs to 14 residues. Seattle cases were enrolled at active infection and followed longitudinally. The clonotype was recovered from a man younger than 35 with COVID-19, enrolled during active disease. Sequences were obtained from peripheral blood. This chain joins TRBV7-4 and TRBJ2-1; possible D gene TRBD2, 6 bases. The CDR3 DNA reads TGTGCCAGCAGCTTAGCGGGAGGTTACAATGAGCAGTTCTTC. This encodes CASSLAGGYNEQFF.